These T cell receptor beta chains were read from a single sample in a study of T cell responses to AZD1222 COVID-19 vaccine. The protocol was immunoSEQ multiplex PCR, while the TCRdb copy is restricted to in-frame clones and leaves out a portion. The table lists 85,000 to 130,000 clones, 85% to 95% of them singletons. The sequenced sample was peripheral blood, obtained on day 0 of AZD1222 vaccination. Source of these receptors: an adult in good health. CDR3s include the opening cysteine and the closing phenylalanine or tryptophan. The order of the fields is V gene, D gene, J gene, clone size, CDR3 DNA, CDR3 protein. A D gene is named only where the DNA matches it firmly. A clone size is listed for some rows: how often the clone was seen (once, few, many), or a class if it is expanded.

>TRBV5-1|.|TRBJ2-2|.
TGCGCCAGCAGCTGGGTGGAAAACGGGGAGCTGTTTTTT
CASSWVENGELFF
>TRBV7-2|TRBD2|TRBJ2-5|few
TGTGCCAGCAGCTTAGGGGACTACGGTCAAGAGACCCAGTACTTC
CASSLGDYGQETQYF
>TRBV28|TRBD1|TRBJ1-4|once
TGTGCCAGCATGCTTGTGGGACAGTCTAATGAAAAACTGTTTTTT
CASMLVGQSNEKLFF
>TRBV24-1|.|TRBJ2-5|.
TGTGCCACCAGTGATACAACCGGTCAAGAGACCCAGTACTTC
CATSDTTGQETQYF
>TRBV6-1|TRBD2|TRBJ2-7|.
TGTGCCAGCAGTGAAGACCTAGCGGGGGCCTACGAGCAGTACTTC
CASSEDLAGAYEQYF
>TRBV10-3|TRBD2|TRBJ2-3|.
TGTGCCATCAGGGGGACTAGCGGGAGCACAGATACGCAGTATTTT
CAIRGTSGSTDTQYF
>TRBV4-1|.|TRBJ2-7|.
TGCGCCAGCAGCCAAGGGCCGGACCTCTCCTATGAGCAGTACTTC
CASSQGPDLSYEQYF
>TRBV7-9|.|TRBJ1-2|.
TGTGCCAGCAGCTTAGAGGAATTCGGTGGCTACACCTTC
CASSLEEFGGYTF
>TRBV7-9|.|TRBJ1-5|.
TGTGCCAGCAGCTTAGGGAGTCAGCCCCAGCATTTT
CASSLGSQPQHF
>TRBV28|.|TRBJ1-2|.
TGTGCCAGCAGTCCTTATCTTCTTTGGGACTATGGCTACACCTTC
CASSPYLLWDYGYTF
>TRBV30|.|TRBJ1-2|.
TGTGCTCGAGCGGGACCAGGCGGCTACACCTTC
CARAGPGGYTF
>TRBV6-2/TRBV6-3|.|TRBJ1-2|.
TGTGCCAGCAGTCGCAGGACTAATGCAGGGTATCGAGGCTACACCTTC
CASSRRTNAGYRGYTF
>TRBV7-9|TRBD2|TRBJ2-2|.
TGTGCCAGCAGCCTCGGGACTAGCGGGGCCACCGGGGAGCTGTTTTTT
CASSLGTSGATGELFF
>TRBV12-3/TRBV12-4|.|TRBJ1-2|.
TGTGCCAGCAGTTTTGTCAGGGAGTCGGGCTACACCTTC
CASSFVRESGYTF
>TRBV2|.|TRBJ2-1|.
TGTGCCAGCAGACGTCAGGAGGCTAGCGCCTACAATGAGCAGTTCTTC
CASRRQEASAYNEQFF
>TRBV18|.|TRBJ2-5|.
TGTGCCAGCTCACCACCGGGCAGGCAAGAGACCCAGTACTTC
CASSPPGRQETQYF
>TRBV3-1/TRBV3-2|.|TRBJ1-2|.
TGTGCCAGCAGCCAAGGGAGAGAGTATGGCTACACCTTC
CASSQGREYGYTF
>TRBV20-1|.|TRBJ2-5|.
TGCAGTGCTAGTAAGGGCTTGATGCAAGAGACCCAGTACTTC
CSASKGLMQETQYF
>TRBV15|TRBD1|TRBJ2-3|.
TGTGCCACCAGCAGAGAGCAGGGGGCAACAGATACGCAGTATTTT
CATSREQGATDTQYF
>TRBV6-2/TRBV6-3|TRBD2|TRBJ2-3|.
TGTGCCAGCAGCATACTAGCGGGAAACACAGATACGCAGTATTTT
CASSILAGNTDTQYF
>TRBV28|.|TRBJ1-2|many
TGTGCCAGCAGTCGAGGAAGGGGGGGGATCTATGGCTACACCTTC
CASSRGRGGIYGYTF
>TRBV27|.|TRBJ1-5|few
TGTGCCAGCAGTCCTCCCCCCGGCCTCGCTGCGCCCCAGCATTTT
CASSPPPGLAAPQHF
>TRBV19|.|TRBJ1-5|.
TGTGCCAGTAGTATCCGCAGGGGTCAGCCCCAGCATTTT
CASSIRRGQPQHF
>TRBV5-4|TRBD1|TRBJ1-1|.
TGTGCCAGCAGTCGGGACAGCATGAACACTGAAGCTTTCTTT
CASSRDSMNTEAFF
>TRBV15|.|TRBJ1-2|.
TGTGCCACCAGCAGAGAGAAGCGGAACTATGGCTACACCTTC
CATSREKRNYGYTF
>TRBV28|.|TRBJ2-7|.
TGTGCCAGCAGTACTCGGATCTACGAGCAGTACTTC
CASSTRIYEQYF
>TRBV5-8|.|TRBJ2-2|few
TGTGCCAGCAGCTCCCAGTTGAACACCGGGGAGCTGTTTTTT
CASSSQLNTGELFF
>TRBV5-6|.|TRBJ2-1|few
TGTGCCAGCAGTTGGGGAGAATCCGGGAGCTTGGGGTTCTTC
CASSWGESGSLGFF
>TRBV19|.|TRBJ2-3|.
TGTGCCAGTAGTACCGACAGACAAGATACGCAGTATTTT
CASSTDRQDTQYF
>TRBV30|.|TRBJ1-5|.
TGTGCCTGGAACGCGGGACACGGTCAGCCCCAGCATTTT
CAWNAGHGQPQHF
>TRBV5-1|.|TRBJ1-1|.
TGCGCCAGCAGCTTGACGGCAGGGGACACTGAAGCTTTCTTT
CASSLTAGDTEAFF
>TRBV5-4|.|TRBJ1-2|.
TGTGCCAGCAGCTTGGCCGGGTCCCACTATGGCTACACCTTC
CASSLAGSHYGYTF
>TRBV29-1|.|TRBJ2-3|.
TGCAGCGTTGAACGGGCGGTGGGCACAGATACGCAGTATTTT
CSVERAVGTDTQYF
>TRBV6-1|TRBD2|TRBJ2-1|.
TGTGCCAGCAGTGAATTTCTAGCGGGAGCCTACAATGAGCAGTTCTTC
CASSEFLAGAYNEQFF
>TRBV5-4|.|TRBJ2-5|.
TGTGCCAGCAGCTTGGCTGGGGATCAAGAGACCCAGTACTTC
CASSLAGDQETQYF
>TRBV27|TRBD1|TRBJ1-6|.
TGTGCCAGCAGTGCCCGGACAGGGGGCCCCTATAATTCACCCCTCCACTTT
CASSARTGGPYNSPLHF
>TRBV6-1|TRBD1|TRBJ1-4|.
TGTGCCAGCAGTGAAAGGACAGGGACTAATGAAAAACTGTTTTTT
CASSERTGTNEKLFF
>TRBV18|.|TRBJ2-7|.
TGTGCCAGCTCTATAGGACGGGTCTACGAGCAGTACTTC
CASSIGRVYEQYF
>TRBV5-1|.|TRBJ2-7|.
TGCGCCAGCAGCTCCTTTAGCTCCTACGAGCAGTACTTC
CASSSFSSYEQYF
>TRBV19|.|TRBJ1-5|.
TGTGCCAGTAGTATGTCAGATAGCAATCAGCCCCAGCATTTT
CASSMSDSNQPQHF
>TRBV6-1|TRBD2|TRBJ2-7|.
TGTGCCAGCAGACTAGCGGGCTACGAGCAGTACTTC
CASRLAGYEQYF
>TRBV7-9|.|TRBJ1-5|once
TGTGCCAGCAGCTTAGTAGGAGGTCCTAGCAATCAGCCCCAGCATTTT
CASSLVGGPSNQPQHF
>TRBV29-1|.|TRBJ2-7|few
TGCAGCACTTACAACCAGGGTTACGAGCAGTACTTC
CSTYNQGYEQYF
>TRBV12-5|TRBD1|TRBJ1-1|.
TGTGCTAGTGGTTTGGGCGACAGGGGAAACACTGAAGCTTTCTTT
CASGLGDRGNTEAFF
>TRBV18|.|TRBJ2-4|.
TGTGCCAGCTCACCACGCCTAAACATTCAGTACTTC
CASSPRLNIQYF